The clone carrying this TCR beta chain came up many times. The data were taken from a study of CD8+CD57+ T cells in acquired aplastic anemia. Patients who underwent sequencing had shown CD8+CD57+ cell expansion by flow cytometry. The template used for profiling TCR beta VDJ and CDR3 was genomic DNA. TCRdb ran MiXCR on the reads and lists one entry per CDR3 protein. This repertoire shows about 470,000 distinct CDR3 sequences, 25% to 40% found once; its top ten account for less than 1%. The germline V gene has CDR1 MGHDK and CDR2 SYGVNS. Trimming stripped 0 bases from V and 7 bases from J, with 7 bases between. The CDR3 contains 13 residues.

Sequencing was performed on sorted CD4+, CD8+, or CD8+CD57+ T cells (not recorded which) from PBMCs. The chain has TRBV25-1 and TRBJ1-5; maybe TRBD1 (6 bases). The sequence was obtained from a human donor with aplastic anemia. The CDR3 nucleotides are TGTGCCAGCAGTGAATATAGGGGGCAGCCCCAGCATTTT. It specifies CASSEYRGQPQHF.